This entry concerns a single TCR beta chain. It lacks a known antigen. No base quality information exists; no much larger clone differs at one position. Whole blood was collected in K2EDTA tubes by collaborating institutions according to the institutions' own protocols. For TCRbeta analysis, collaborators shipped samples as frozen whole blood, isolated PBMCs, or DNA extracted from either of those sample types. The data were taken from a study of blood T cell repertoires in COVID-19 (dated by TCRdb to between 2020 and 2021). Background on the whole study: The collaborator samples originated in the United States, Italy and Spain and spanned the acute and convalescent phases of COVID-19. Where available, HLA class I and class II types were taken from metadata supplied by the sample provider and were not determined by assay-based typing. The dataset comprised deeply sampled blood TCRbeta repertoires from subjects exposed to, actively infected with, or recovered from COVID-19. The sample metadata nearly always contained a de-identified subject ID, COVID-19 status, age in years and sex. The prospective study material was composed of cDNA or gDNA derived from T cells, B-cell-depleted T cells, or PBMCs. The samples were drawn from the first 160 participants of the ongoing ImmuneRACE study and from over 950 subjects provided by 6 global collaborators. The repertoires were released in a freely available public database meant as a resource for research on the immune response to SARS-CoV-2. The study at large found these results: The quantity of clinical and demographic metadata differed by source and by participant and was supplied without curation.

TCRbeta CDR3 regions were amplified from genomic DNA using the immunoSEQ Assay, a bias-controlled multiplex PCR. The paper's data handling went like this. Within the assay, amplification of reference gene primers was used to estimate how many nucleated cells each sample contained. To quantify the absolute abundance of each unique TCRbeta CDR3 rearrangement, sequence reads were collapsed and filtered. For each sample, productive Simpson clonality was calculated as the square root of Simpson's diversity index across productive rearrangements. The immuneACCESS repertoire file appears here via TCRdb, limited to in-frame rearrangements. These files lack a portion of the clones; in checked studies, under half of the deficit traces to unresolved V genes, and the cause of the others is not known. That table supplies the V and J calls and clone size; D and trimming were determined from the DNA. Here the sample has some 130,000 clones; roughly 90% occur a single time. About 3.5% of the sample comes from the top ten.

Sequenced: peripheral blood. The origin of this receptor is a man aged 45-60 years with active COVID-19.

The encoded CDR3 is CASSTGPPSWAKNIQYF. The DNA sequence follows: TGTGCCAGCAGTACGGGTCCGCCGAGCTGGGCCAAAAACATTCAGTACTTC. This receptor chain uses TRBV5-6 and TRBJ2-4; no D gene can be assigned with confidence. At the junction V is shortened by 5 bases and J by 1 base, with 19 bases in between. Looking up the germline V gene yields CDR1 SGHDT and CDR2 YYEEEE. Including the terminal cysteine and phenylalanine, the CDR3 comprises 17 residues. Only the CDR3 part of the read is kept: 51 bases, read in frame from the first base.